One sample yielded the 13 T cell receptor beta chains listed below, sequenced in a study of post-analysis software for immune sequencing data (dated by TCRdb to between 2014 and 2016). Summary of the overall study and its limitations: Significantly higher frequencies in patients than in controls were found for roughly five TRBV segments, including TRBV5-6, TRBV5-1 and TRBV20-1.

To prepare the library, PCR was applied. Sequencing was performed on an Illumina HiSeq 2500. To reduce PCR and sequencing biases, unique molecular identifiers were incorporated into the TCR beta cDNA libraries. Using fastp at Q25 and MiXCR, TCRdb reprocessed the public reads and kept productive beta chains. Duplicate CDR3 protein sequences are folded into a single record with the most common DNA and genes. Present in this sample are a few hundred thousand distinct CDR3 sequences, less than 45% of which were seen just once. Jointly, the top ten make up about 12% of the sample. The antigens of these receptors remain unknown. Material for sequencing was blood. All receptors derive from a girl between 5 and 17 years old with multiple sclerosis.

The chain carries TRBV10-3 and TRBJ2-3; TRBD2 aligns across 7 bases. The V and J ends lost 8 bases and 0 bases, in that order; junction bases with no gene match: 8. This CDR3 is 15 amino acids long. From germline, CDR1 is ENHRY and CDR2 SYGVKD. The CDR3 spells CAIDREAASTDTQYF. For the CDR3, the DNA is TGTGCCATCGACCGGGAGGCCGCTAGCACAGATACGCAGTATTTT.

This clonotype came up a few times. The chain has TRBV7-2 and TRBJ2-4; 9 bases are shared with TRBD1. Near its end, the DNA agrees better with TRBJ2-7, so the J call may be wrong. Germline CDR1 reads SGHTA; CDR2 reads FQGNSA. The CDR3 covers 14 residues. CDR3 DNA: TGTGCCAGCAGGGTAGGGACAGGGAGGGTCGAGCAGTACTTC. It yields the protein CASRVGTGRVEQYF.

The gene calls are TRBV7-2 and TRBJ2-1; TRBD2 agrees at 7 bases. V trimming: 3 bases; J trimming: 1 base; junction bases outside the gene matches: 6. The CDR3 covers 16 residues. Germline V gene lookup returns CDR1 SGHTA and CDR2 FQGNSA. The CDR3 is CASSFLGGSSYNEQFF. In nucleotides, the CDR3 is TGTGCCAGCAGCTTCTTGGGCGGGAGTTCCTACAATGAGCAGTTCTTC.

This clonotype was observed a handful of times. The J gene is TRBJ2-7, the V gene TRBV29-1; perhaps TRBD1 as D (7 bases). Germline V gene lookup returns CDR1 SQVTM and CDR2 ANQGSEA. There are 13 residues in the CDR3. V was shortened by 0 bases and J by 2 bases, with 8 bases between the two germline ends. As DNA, the CDR3 is TGCAGCGTTGAAGACAGGGGGGCCTACGAGCAGTACTTC. This sequence encodes CSVEDRGAYEQYF.

Only a few counts were recorded for this clonotype. This chain links TRBV7-8 with TRBJ2-1; TRBD2 matches 9 bases. The CDR3 is 16 residues long. Germline values: CDR1 SGHVS, CDR2 FQNEAQ. V lost 5 bases to trimming and J lost 4 bases; unmatched junction nucleotides: 9. The chain's CDR3 is CASSHGLAGYYNEQFF. In nucleotides, the CDR3 is TGTGCCAGCAGCCACGGCCTAGCGGGATATTACAATGAGCAGTTCTTC.

The DNA for the CDR3 is TGTGCCAGCGCGACTAGCGGGACCATCACAGATACGCAGTATTTT. It is translated as CASATSGTITDTQYF. The V and J genes are TRBV28 and TRBJ2-3, with 11 bases fitting TRBD2. This CDR3 region has 15 residues. The V and J ends lost 8 bases and 2 bases, in that order; junction bases with no gene match: 6. Germline V gives CDR1 MDHEN, CDR2 SYDVKM. Using reference TRBV28 and TRBJ2-3 for the parts outside the CDR3, the full variable domain is DVKVTQSSRYLVKRTGEKVFLECVQDMDHENMFWYRQDPGLGLRLIYFSYDVKMKEKGDIPEGYSVSREKKERFSLILESASTNQTSMYLCASATSGTITDTQYFGPGTRLTVL.

The table lists this clonotype with a few counts. The chain has TRBV7-3 and TRBJ2-6; a possible D gene is TRBD1 (5 bases). CDR1 and CDR2 (germline): SGHTA, FQGTGA. V lost 5 bases, J lost 0 bases, and 11 bases lay in between. CDR3 size: 16 residues. The DNA of the CDR3 is TGTGCCAGCAGCCTCCTCAGGGCCTCTGGGGCCAACGTCCTGACTTTC. As protein: CASSLLRASGANVLTF. Looking up the rest from reference TRBV7-3 and TRBJ2-6 gives the full variable domain: GAGVSQTPSNKVTEKGKYVELRCDPISGHTALYWYRQSLGQGPEFLIYFQGTGAADDSGLPNDRFFAVRPEGSVSTLKIQRTERGDSAVYLCASSLLRASGANVLTFGAGSRLTVL.

The chain combines TRBV20-1 with TRBJ2-1; 10 bases match TRBD2. The V gene end was trimmed by 4 bases and the J gene end by 7 bases; junction bases not matched to a gene: 10. Germline V gene sequence: CDR1 DFQATT, CDR2 SNEGSKA (reference sequence). This CDR3 contains 15 residues. CDR3 coding DNA: TGCAGTGCTAACAGCGGGAGGGAAGGGGGTAATGAGCAGTTCTTC. Protein sequence: CSANSGREGGNEQFF.

The chain couples TRBV20-1 to TRBJ2-5; weak D call: TRBD1 (5 bases). The germline V gene has CDR1 DFQATT and CDR2 SNEGSKA (reference sequence). This CDR3 contains 15 residues. Trimming pared 3 bases from V and 2 bases from J, leaving 16 bases between. The CDR3 bases are TGCAGTGCTAGTCAGGGCCCAACTGCTCAAGAGACCCAGTACTTC. Translated, it gives CSASQGPTAQETQYF.

This clonotype was recorded a few times. The chain uses TRBV15 and TRBJ1-6, with TRBD1 as a possible D gene (6 bases). Germline V gene lookup returns CDR1 LNHNV and CDR2 YYDKDF (reference sequence). With 7 bases removed from V and 7 bases from J, the gap between germline ends came to 17 bases. The length of the CDR3 is 15 residues. The CDR3 DNA reads as TGTGCCACCAAAGAGGGACAAGAGCTCAATTCACCCCTCCACTTT. It codes for CATKEGQELNSPLHF.

This clonotype has only a few counts. The chain couples TRBV6-5 to TRBJ2-5; 15 bases are shared with TRBD2. J lost 5 bases, V lost 0 bases, and 1 base had no gene match. Germline lookup yields CDR1 MNHEY and CDR2 SVGAGI. There are 16 residues in the CDR3. The CDR3 sequence: CASSYSGTSGRETQYF. DNA for the CDR3: TGTGCCAGCAGTTACTCGGGGACTAGCGGGAGGGAGACCCAGTACTTC.

This clonotype turned up a few times. The chain couples TRBV12-3 or TRBV12-4 to TRBJ1-5; D is possibly TRBD1 (6 bases). This CDR3 has 14 amino acids. V lost 6 bases and J 4 bases, leaving 13 bases between the germline ends. The CDR3 region has the DNA TGTGCCAGCAGCCTACAGGGAAAAAATCAGCCCCAGCATTTT. Its translation: CASSLQGKNQPQHF.

This chain links TRBV27 with TRBJ2-2, with 7 bases fitting TRBD2. Trimming removed 4 bases from V and 1 base from J; junction bases left unmatched: 12. The CDR3 contains 18 residues. Per the germline V gene, CDR1 is MNHEY and CDR2 is SMNVEV (reference sequence). The CDR3 DNA reads TGTGCCAGCAGTTGGGATTATTCTAGCGGAGGGAACACCGGGGAGCTGTTTTTT. It translates to CASSWDYSSGGNTGELFF.